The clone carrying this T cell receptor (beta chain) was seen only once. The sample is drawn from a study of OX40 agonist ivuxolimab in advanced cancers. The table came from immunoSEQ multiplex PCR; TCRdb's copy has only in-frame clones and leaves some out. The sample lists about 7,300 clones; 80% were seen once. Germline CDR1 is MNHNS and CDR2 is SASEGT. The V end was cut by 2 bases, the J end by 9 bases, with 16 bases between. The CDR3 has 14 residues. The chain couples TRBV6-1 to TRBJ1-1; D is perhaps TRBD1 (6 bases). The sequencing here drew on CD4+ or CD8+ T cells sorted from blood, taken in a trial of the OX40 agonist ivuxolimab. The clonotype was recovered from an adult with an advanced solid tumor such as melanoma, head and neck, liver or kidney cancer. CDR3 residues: CASSELPPTGQAFF. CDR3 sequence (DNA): TGTGCCAGCAGTGAACTCCCTCCAACAGGGCAAGCTTTCTTT.